The 3 T cell receptor beta chains in this list originate from one sample, sequenced in a study of blood T cell repertoires in COVID-19. The assay was immunoSEQ multiplex PCR, and TCRdb's table has in-frame clones only and misses some. This table has about 300,000 clones, more than 80% appearing once. The sequenced sample was peripheral blood. Receptor source: a woman aged 30 to 39 with COVID-19, enrolled during active disease.

This chain uses TRBV10-1 with TRBJ2-5, with D perhaps TRBD2 (7 bases). Trimming shortened V by 3 bases and J by 4 bases, and 12 bases separated the two germline ends. CDR1 and CDR2 from the germline V gene are WNHNN and SYGVQD (reference sequence). The CDR3 runs to 14 residues. CDR3 DNA sequence: TGCGCCAGCAGTGATGGCGGGGGCGCAGAGACCCAGTACTTC. It codes for CASSDGGGAETQYF.

The genes are TRBV6-5 and TRBJ2-2; D remains ambiguous. This CDR3 contains 14 residues. Germline lookup yields CDR1 MNHEY and CDR2 SVGAGI. V lost 8 bases, J lost 6 bases, and 16 bases lay in between. CDR3 bases: TGTGCCAGCCTCCTAACCCCCCGCGCCGGGGAGCTGTTTTTT. As protein: CASLLTPRAGELFF.

This chain uses TRBV28 with TRBJ2-7, with 7 bases that match TRBD2. This CDR3 contains 13 residues. In germline, CDR1 is MDHEN, CDR2 SYDVKM. With V trimmed by 3 bases and J by 5 bases, 4 bases remained unmatched. In nucleotides, the CDR3 is TGTGCCAGCAGTTTTGGAAGCGGGAACGAGCAGTACTTC. This translates into CASSFGSGNEQYF.